This is a list of T cell receptor beta chains from one sample in a study of T cell repertoires in cytomegalovirus infection. In TCRdb, the reads were re-called with MiXCR into one record per CDR3 protein. The data show over 250,000 distinct CDR3 sequences, roughly 23% seen once. Sequenced material: PBMCs. These receptors all come from a human donor in good health (CMV status not recorded). Some clones in this sample may be carry-over from other donors' samples. Both conserved end residues are part of each CDR3. The order of the fields is CDR3 protein, J gene, V gene.

cdr3_aa: CASSLSGGLGQPQHF
j_call: TRBJ1-5
v_call: TRBV28

cdr3_aa: CAISGYNEKLFF
j_call: TRBJ1-4
v_call: TRBV10-3

cdr3_aa: CASTSWGTGNEQFF
j_call: TRBJ2-1
v_call: TRBV7-9

cdr3_aa: CASSKAQDRVIEQYF
j_call: TRBJ2-7
v_call: TRBV11-2

cdr3_aa: CASSFAGTGSYEQYF
j_call: TRBJ2-7
v_call: TRBV7-2

cdr3_aa: CATGQGASNEQFF
j_call: TRBJ2-1
v_call: TRBV7-2

cdr3_aa: CASSHPSAGLAPYYNEQFF
j_call: TRBJ2-1
v_call: TRBV4-2

cdr3_aa: CSVGTDYNNQPQHF
j_call: TRBJ1-5
v_call: TRBV29-1

cdr3_aa: CASSLAGVVIYGYTF
j_call: TRBJ1-2
v_call: TRBV12-3/TRBV12-4

cdr3_aa: CSVEGWSGVGELFF
j_call: TRBJ2-2
v_call: TRBV29-1

cdr3_aa: CASRSTGTYYNEQFF
j_call: TRBJ2-1
v_call: TRBV11-2

cdr3_aa: CASSLGVNQPQHF
j_call: TRBJ1-5
v_call: TRBV7-2

cdr3_aa: CASSYGTDMNTEAFF
j_call: TRBJ1-1
v_call: TRBV6-2/TRBV6-3

cdr3_aa: CSAMFRGGQPQHF
j_call: TRBJ1-5
v_call: TRBV20-1

cdr3_aa: CASSLQAGGALAQYF
j_call: TRBJ2-3
v_call: TRBV11-2

cdr3_aa: CATSRDLGIEQYF
j_call: TRBJ2-7
v_call: TRBV15

cdr3_aa: CASSLEGSGVNTGELFF
j_call: TRBJ2-2
v_call: TRBV11-2

cdr3_aa: CASSYGIGRPQPQHF
j_call: TRBJ1-5
v_call: TRBV6-2/TRBV6-3

cdr3_aa: CASSNVRRGAGTGELFF
j_call: TRBJ2-2
v_call: TRBV12-3/TRBV12-4

cdr3_aa: CASTPHGQLVNEQFF
j_call: TRBJ2-1
v_call: TRBV7-4

cdr3_aa: CASSELTANQPQHF
j_call: TRBJ1-5
v_call: TRBV6-1

cdr3_aa: CASSLALRGEQFF
j_call: TRBJ2-1
v_call: TRBV7-2

cdr3_aa: CASSLSRVHTQYF
j_call: TRBJ2-3
v_call: TRBV7-2

cdr3_aa: CASSSTGQGVFRPMNTEAFF
j_call: TRBJ1-1
v_call: TRBV7-9

cdr3_aa: CASSVSPRKGEKLFF
j_call: TRBJ1-4
v_call: TRBV9

cdr3_aa: CASSLEPGGNNSPLHF
j_call: TRBJ1-6
v_call: TRBV5-1

cdr3_aa: CASSLGPNVAKNIQYF
j_call: TRBJ2-4
v_call: TRBV5-6

cdr3_aa: CASSSVREKLFF
j_call: TRBJ1-4
v_call: TRBV7-9

cdr3_aa: CASSQVPRGYEQYF
j_call: TRBJ2-7
v_call: TRBV28

cdr3_aa: CASSSTPGLAGVPTEQFF
j_call: TRBJ2-1
v_call: TRBV6-1

cdr3_aa: CASSITPPGRAKNIQYF
j_call: TRBJ2-4
v_call: TRBV19

cdr3_aa: CASSLALWGGDEQYF
j_call: TRBJ2-7
v_call: TRBV7-2

cdr3_aa: CSVDYSRQGGYTF
j_call: TRBJ1-2
v_call: TRBV29-1

cdr3_aa: CAISAYRDGQYF
j_call: TRBJ2-7
v_call: TRBV10-3

cdr3_aa: CASSLEGFGGELFF
j_call: TRBJ2-2
v_call: TRBV5-1

cdr3_aa: CASSHAREANTEAFF
j_call: TRBJ1-1
v_call: TRBV7-2

cdr3_aa: CASSERLAPRQNEQFF
j_call: TRBJ2-1
v_call: TRBV7-3

cdr3_aa: CASTLMGTGGLNEQFF
j_call: TRBJ2-1
v_call: TRBV28

cdr3_aa: CASSAGQLFTEAFF
j_call: TRBJ1-1
v_call: TRBV5-1

cdr3_aa: CASREGIAKNIQYF
j_call: TRBJ2-4
v_call: TRBV6-1

cdr3_aa: CASSQGVRTGGSTQYF
j_call: TRBJ2-3
v_call: TRBV14

cdr3_aa: CASRSDTLVYNEQFF
j_call: TRBJ2-1
v_call: TRBV28

cdr3_aa: CSALDRGRQETQYF
j_call: TRBJ2-5
v_call: TRBV20-1

cdr3_aa: CASSARTSGSYNEQFF
j_call: TRBJ2-1
v_call: TRBV7-6

cdr3_aa: CATSRFNRAEQYF
j_call: TRBJ2-7
v_call: TRBV15

cdr3_aa: CASSLQGVNTEAFF
j_call: TRBJ1-1
v_call: TRBV7-2

cdr3_aa: CASSGFVGQALYGYTF
j_call: TRBJ1-2
v_call: TRBV6-1

cdr3_aa: CASSQDKQGYYGYTF
j_call: TRBJ1-2
v_call: TRBV4-3

cdr3_aa: CAISESGTSGRRPYNEQFF
j_call: TRBJ2-1
v_call: TRBV10-3

cdr3_aa: CSVEAGPRGELFF
j_call: TRBJ2-2
v_call: TRBV29-1

cdr3_aa: CASSPDPPSSYNEQFF
j_call: TRBJ2-1
v_call: TRBV11-2

cdr3_aa: CASSRGLTSYEQYF
j_call: TRBJ2-7
v_call: TRBV7-2

cdr3_aa: CASSLDGGRPPYEQYF
j_call: TRBJ2-7
v_call: TRBV11-2

cdr3_aa: CASSQISGEQYF
j_call: TRBJ2-7
v_call: TRBV11-2

cdr3_aa: CASSLSYGNQPQHF
j_call: TRBJ1-5
v_call: TRBV28